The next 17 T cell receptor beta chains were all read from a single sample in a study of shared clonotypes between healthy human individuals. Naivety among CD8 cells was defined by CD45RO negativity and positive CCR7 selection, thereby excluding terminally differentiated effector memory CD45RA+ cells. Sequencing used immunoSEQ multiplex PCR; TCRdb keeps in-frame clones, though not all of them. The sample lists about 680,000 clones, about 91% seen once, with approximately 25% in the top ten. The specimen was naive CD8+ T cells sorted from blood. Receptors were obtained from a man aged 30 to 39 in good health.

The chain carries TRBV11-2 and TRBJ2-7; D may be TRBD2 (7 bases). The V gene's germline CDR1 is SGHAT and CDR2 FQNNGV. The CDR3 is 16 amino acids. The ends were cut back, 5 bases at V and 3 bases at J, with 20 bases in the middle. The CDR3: CASSPRGGRPHYEQYF. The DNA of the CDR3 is TGTGCCAGCAGCCCTAGGGGGGGCCGGCCACACTACGAGCAGTACTTC.

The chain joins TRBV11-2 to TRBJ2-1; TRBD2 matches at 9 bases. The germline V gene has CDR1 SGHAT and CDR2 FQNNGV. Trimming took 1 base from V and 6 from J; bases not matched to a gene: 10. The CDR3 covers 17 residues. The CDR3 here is CASSLGLAGLLRNEQFF. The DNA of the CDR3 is TGTGCCAGCAGCTTAGGGCTAGCGGGACTTTTACGCAATGAGCAGTTCTTC.

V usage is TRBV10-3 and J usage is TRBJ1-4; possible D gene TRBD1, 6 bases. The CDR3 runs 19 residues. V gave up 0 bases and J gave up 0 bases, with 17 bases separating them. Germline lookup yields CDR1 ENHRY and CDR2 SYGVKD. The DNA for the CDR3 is TGTGCCATCAGTGAGTCGACCGGACAGACTTACGCAACTAATGAAAAACTGTTTTTT. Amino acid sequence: CAISESTGQTYATNEKLFF.

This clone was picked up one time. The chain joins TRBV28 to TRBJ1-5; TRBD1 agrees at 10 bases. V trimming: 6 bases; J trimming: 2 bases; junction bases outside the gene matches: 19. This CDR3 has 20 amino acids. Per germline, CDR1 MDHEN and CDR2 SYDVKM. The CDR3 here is CASSSLGGQGFSLGNQPQHF. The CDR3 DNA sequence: TGTGCCAGCAGCTCCCTCGGGGGACAGGGGTTTAGTTTGGGCAATCAGCCCCAGCATTTT.

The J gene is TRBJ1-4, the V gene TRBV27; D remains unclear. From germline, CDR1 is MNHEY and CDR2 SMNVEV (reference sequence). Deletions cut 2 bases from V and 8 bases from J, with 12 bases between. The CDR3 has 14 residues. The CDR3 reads CASSLRAGREKLFF. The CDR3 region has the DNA TGTGCCAGCAGTTTAAGGGCGGGTAGGGAAAAACTGTTTTTT.

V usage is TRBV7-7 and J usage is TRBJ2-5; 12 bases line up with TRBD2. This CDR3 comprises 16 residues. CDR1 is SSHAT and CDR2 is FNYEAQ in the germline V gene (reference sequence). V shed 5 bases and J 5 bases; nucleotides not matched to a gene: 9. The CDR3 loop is CASSPYSSGRAETQYF. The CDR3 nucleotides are TGTGCCAGCAGCCCGTATTCTAGCGGGAGGGCTGAGACCCAGTACTTC.

The chain's CDR3 is CASSPRHRATDTQYF. CDR3 coding DNA: TGTGCCAGCAGTCCCCGTCACAGGGCCACAGATACGCAGTATTTT. V is TRBV27 and J is TRBJ2-3; possible D gene TRBD1, 6 bases. V was pared by 5 bases and J by 2 bases, with 14 bases between. CDR1 is MNHEY and CDR2 is SMNVEV in the germline V gene (reference sequence). This CDR3 is built from 15 residues.

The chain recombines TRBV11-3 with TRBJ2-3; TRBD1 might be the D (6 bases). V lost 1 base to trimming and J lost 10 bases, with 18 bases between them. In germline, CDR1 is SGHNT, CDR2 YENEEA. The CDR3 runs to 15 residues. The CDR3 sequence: CASSLGQEGVYAQYF. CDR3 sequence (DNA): TGTGCCAGCAGCTTAGGACAGGAAGGAGTTTATGCGCAGTATTTT.

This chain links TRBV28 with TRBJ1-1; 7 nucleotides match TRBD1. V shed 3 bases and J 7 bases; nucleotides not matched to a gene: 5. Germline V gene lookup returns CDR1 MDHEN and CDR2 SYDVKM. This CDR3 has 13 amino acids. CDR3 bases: TGTGCCAGCAGTTTCAGGGGGTCTAGTGAAGCTTTCTTT. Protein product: CASSFRGSSEAFF.

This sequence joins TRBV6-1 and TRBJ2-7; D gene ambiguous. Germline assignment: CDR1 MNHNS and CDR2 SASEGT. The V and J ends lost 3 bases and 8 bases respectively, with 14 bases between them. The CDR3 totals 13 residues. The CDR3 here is CASSEGFQAQQYF. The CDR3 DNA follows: TGTGCCAGCAGTGAGGGGTTTCAGGCCCAGCAGTACTTC.

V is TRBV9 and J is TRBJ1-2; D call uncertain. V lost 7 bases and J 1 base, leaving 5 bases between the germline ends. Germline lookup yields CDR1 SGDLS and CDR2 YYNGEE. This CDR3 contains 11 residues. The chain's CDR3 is CASRSNYGYTF. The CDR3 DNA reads TGTGCCAGCCGGAGTAACTATGGCTACACCTTC. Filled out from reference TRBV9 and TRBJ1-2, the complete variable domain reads DSGVTQTPKHLITATGQRVTLRCSPRSGDLSVYWYQQSLDQGLQFLIQYYNGEERAKGNILERFSAQQFPDLHSELNLSSLELGDSALYFCASRSNYGYTFGSGTRLTVV.

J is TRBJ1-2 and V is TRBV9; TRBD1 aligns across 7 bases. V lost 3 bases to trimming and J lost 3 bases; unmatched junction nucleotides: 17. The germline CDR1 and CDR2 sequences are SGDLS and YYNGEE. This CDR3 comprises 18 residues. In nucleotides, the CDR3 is TGTGCCAGCAGCGCAGTGGATAGCAGGGGGGCGGACTACTATGGCTACACCTTC. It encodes CASSAVDSRGADYYGYTF. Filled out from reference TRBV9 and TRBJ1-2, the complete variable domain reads DSGVTQTPKHLITATGQRVTLRCSPRSGDLSVYWYQQSLDQGLQFLIQYYNGEERAKGNILERFSAQQFPDLHSELNLSSLELGDSALYFCASSAVDSRGADYYGYTFGSGTRLTVV.

Written as DNA, the CDR3 is TGTGCCAGCAGTTTATTGGATGAGAATGAGCAGTTCTTC. Translating gives CASSLLDENEQFF. The chain employs TRBV28 and TRBJ2-1; no clear D. Trimming stripped 1 base from V and 7 bases from J, with 8 bases between. Germline CDR1 is MDHEN and CDR2 is SYDVKM. The CDR3 has 13 residues.

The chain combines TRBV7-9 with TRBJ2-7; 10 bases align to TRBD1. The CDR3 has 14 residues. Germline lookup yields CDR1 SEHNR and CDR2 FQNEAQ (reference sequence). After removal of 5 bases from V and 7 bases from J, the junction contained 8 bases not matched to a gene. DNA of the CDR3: TGTGCCAGCAGCGAAACGGGACAGGGGCGAGAGCAGTACTTC. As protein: CASSETGQGREQYF.

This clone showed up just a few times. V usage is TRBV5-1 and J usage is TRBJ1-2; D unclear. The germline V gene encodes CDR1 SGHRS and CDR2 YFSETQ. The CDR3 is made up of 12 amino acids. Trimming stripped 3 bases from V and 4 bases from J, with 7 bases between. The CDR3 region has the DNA TGCGCCAGCAGCTCCGACGCCTATGGCTACACCTTC. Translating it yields CASSSDAYGYTF.

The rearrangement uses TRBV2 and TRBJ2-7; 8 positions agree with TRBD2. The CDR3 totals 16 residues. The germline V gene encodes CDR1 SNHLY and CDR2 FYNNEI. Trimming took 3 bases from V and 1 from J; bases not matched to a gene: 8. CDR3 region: CASSEGGGLASYEQYF. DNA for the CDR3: TGTGCCAGCAGTGAGGGGGGTGGACTAGCTTCCTACGAGCAGTACTTC.

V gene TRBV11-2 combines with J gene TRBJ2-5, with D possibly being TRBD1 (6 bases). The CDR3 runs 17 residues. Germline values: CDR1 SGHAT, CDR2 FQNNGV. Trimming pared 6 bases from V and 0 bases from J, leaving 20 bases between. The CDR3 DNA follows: TGTGCCAGCAGTCCACGGCTGGCAACAGGGAACCAAGAGACCCAGTACTTC. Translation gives CASSPRLATGNQETQYF. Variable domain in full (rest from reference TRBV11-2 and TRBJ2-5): EAGVAQSPRYKIIEKRQSVAFWCNPISGHATLYWYQQILGQGPKLLIQFQNNGVVDDSQLPKDRFSAERLKGVDSTLKIQPAKLEDSAVYLCASSPRLATGNQETQYFGPGTRLLVL.